This TCR beta chain was profiled in a study of shared clonotypes between healthy human individuals. Study information: Every donor yielded three CD4 naive, three CD4 memory, two CD8 naive and one CD8 memory plate.

Only in-frame clones appear in the TCRdb table, and some are missing; sequencing was by immunoSEQ multiplex PCR. The data contain 400,000 to 600,000 clones, 95% to 96% of them singletons. This TCR was sampled from a woman in her twenties or thirties in good health. Sequenced: naive CD4+ T cells sorted from blood. Indicated subset: CD45RA+ positively selected.

CDR3 amino acids: CASSYTAGGRETQYF. CDR3 coding DNA: TGTGCCAGCAGTTACACCGCGGGAGGTAGGGAGACCCAGTACTTC. This chain links TRBV6-5 with TRBJ2-5, with 8 nucleotides matching TRBD2. V gave up 2 bases and J gave up 5 bases; unmatched junction bases: 7. The CDR3 sequence is 15 residues long. CDR1 is MNHEY and CDR2 is SVGAGI in the germline V gene.